This TCR beta chain was obtained from a study of blood T cells in healthy people across ages. Looking at the study overall: Template switching picked up about one barcoded beta molecule for each two T cells.

Study-level points and caveats: TCR beta diversity per million T cells fell roughly linearly with age. Comparison with aged donors showed that long-lived donors had more naive CD4+ cells and higher diversity.

Remarks on this clonotype: Its antigen is as yet unknown.

This CDR3 is 12 amino acids long. The V end was cut by 4 bases, the J end by 7 bases, with 10 bases between. CDR1 MNHNS and CDR2 SASEGT come from the germline V gene. A J-beta primer mix and a sample-barcoded 5' primer were used in a second PCR of roughly 6 to 12 cycles. Each cDNA was tagged by a template-switch adaptor containing 12 random nucleotides. In TCRdb, the 5' RACE reads were re-called with MiXCR into one record per CDR3 protein. The sample lists 750,000 to 950,000 distinct CDR3 sequences; 40% to 65% were seen once. The chain has TRBV6-1 and TRBJ2-5; D is unclear. The TCR originated in a man older than 75 in good health. What was sequenced was blood. The CDR3 sequence: CASSASSGTQYF. DNA of the CDR3: TGTGCCAGCAGTGCGTCCTCTGGGACCCAGTACTTC.